This TCR beta chain was identified in a study of CD8 T cells in ankylosing spondylitis. MiXCR was run by TCRdb on the 5' RACE reads, yielding one entry per CDR3 protein. The sample includes fewer than 550,000 distinct CDR3 sequences, roughly 5% of them seen just once. The table lists this clonotype with many counts. Its target is not known. Study results and limitations: A TCR beta motif of fewer than ten highly homologous variants seemed to mark ankylosing spondylitis blood.

The sequenced sample consisted of blood, either unsorted or a sorted T cell fraction (not recorded which). The clonotype originates from a male donor with ankylosing spondylitis.

CDR3 coding DNA: TGCGCCAGCAGCTTCGGTGCAGCGCCGAGGTACGAGCAGTACTTC. Protein sequence: CASSFGAAPRYEQYF. V usage is TRBV5-1 and J usage is TRBJ2-7; D is unclear. Germline CDR1 reads SGHRS; CDR2 reads YFSETQ. This CDR3 spans 15 amino acids. Trimming took off 2 bases at V and 4 bases at J, with 16 bases between the two ends.